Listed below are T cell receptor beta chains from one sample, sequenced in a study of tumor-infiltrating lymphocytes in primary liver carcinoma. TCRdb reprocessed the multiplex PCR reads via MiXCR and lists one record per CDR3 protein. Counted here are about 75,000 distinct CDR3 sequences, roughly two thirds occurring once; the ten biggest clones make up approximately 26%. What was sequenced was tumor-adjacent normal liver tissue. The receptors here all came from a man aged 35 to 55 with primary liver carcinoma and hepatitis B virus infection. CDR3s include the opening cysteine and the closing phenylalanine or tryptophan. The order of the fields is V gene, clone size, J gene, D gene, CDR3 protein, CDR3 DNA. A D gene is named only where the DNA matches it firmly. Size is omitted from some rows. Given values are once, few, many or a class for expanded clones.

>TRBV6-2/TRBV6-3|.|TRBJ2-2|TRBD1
CTSSTGTGDTGELFF
TGTACCAGCAGTACTGGGACAGGGGACACCGGGGAGCTGTTTTTT
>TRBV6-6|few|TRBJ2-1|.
CASSYLGGNEQFF
TGTGCCAGCAGTTACCTAGGGGGGAATGAGCAGTTCTTC
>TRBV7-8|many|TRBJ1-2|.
CASSFGGSGYTF
TGTGCCAGCAGCTTTGGAGGGAGTGGCTACACCTTC
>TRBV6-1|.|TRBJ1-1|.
CASSEPQAGRIAAFF
TGTGCCAGCAGTGAGCCCCAGGCCGGTCGGATAGCAGCTTTCTTT
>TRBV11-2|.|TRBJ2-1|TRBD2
CASSLDGRLSGTLCNERFF
TGTGCCAGCAGCTTAGATGGGCGATTGAGCGGGACCCTTTGTAATGAGCGGTTCTTC
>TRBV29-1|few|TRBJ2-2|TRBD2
CSAGTSAANTGELFF
TGCAGCGCTGGGACTAGCGCGGCGAACACCGGGGAGCTGTTCTTT
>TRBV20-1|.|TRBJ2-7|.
CSAEGESSYEQYF
TGCAGTGCTGAGGGAGAGAGCTCCTACGAGCAGTACTTC
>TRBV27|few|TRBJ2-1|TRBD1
CASSTSGTGVNEQFF
TGTGCCAGCAGTACGTCCGGGACAGGGGTAAATGAGCAGTTCTTC
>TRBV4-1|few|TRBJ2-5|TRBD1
CANSQGGQGWETQYF
TGCGCCAACAGCCAAGGTGGACAGGGTTGGGAGACCCAGTACTTC
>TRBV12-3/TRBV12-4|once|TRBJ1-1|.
CASSLATGPRGGTEASF
TGTGCCAGCAGTTTAGCGACAGGCCCTAGGGGAGGGACTGAAGCCTCCTTT
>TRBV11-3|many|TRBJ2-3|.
CASSFNEDTQYF
TGTGCCAGCAGCTTCAATGAAGATACGCAGTATTTT
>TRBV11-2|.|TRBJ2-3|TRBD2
CASSLAASGKLMQCF
TGTGCCAGCAGCTTAGCGGCTAGCGGGAAACTTATGCAGTGTTTT
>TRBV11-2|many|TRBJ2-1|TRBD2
CASSFRLAGDFNEQFF
TGTGCCAGCAGCTTTCGACTAGCGGGAGATTTCAATGAGCAGTTCTTC
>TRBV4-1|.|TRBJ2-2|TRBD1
CARSLLRTGANIGELFF
TGCGCCCGCAGCCTACTCCGGACAGGGGCGAACATCGGGGAGCTGTTTTTT
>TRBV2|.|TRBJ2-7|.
CAGTQDRTASSYEQYF
TGTGCCGGCACCCAGGATCGGACTGCGAGCTCCTACGAGCAGTACTTC
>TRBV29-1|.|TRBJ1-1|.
CSAEGTPSPPEAFF
TGCAGCGCTGAGGGGACGCCGTCCCCGCCTGAAGCTTTCTTT
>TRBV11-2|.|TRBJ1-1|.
CASSSPTGGNTEAFF
TGTGCCAGCAGCTCGCCTACAGGCGGGAACACGGAAGCTTTCTTT
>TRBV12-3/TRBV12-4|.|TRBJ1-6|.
CGSSLAPGSPLHF
TGTGGCAGCAGTTTGGCGCCCGGTTCACCCCTCCACTTT
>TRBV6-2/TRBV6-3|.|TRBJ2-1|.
CANRATGYGEQFF
TGTGCCAACAGGGCTACAGGGTATGGTGAGCAGTTCTTC
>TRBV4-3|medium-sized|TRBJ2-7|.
CASSQETAGAYEQYF
TGCGCCAGCAGCCAAGAGACGGCAGGGGCCTACGAGCAGTACTTC
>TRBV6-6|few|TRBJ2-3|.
CASSPDSILQYF
TGTGCCAGCAGTCCGGACTCCATTCTGCAGTATTTT
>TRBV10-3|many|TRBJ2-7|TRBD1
CAIGQGTPYEQYF
TGTGCCATCGGACAGGGAACCCCCTACGAGCAGTACTTC
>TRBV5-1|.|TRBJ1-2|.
CASNASNYGYTF
TGCGCCAGCAACGCATCTAACTATGGCTACACCTTC
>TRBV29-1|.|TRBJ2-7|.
CSVETGRYSEQYF
TGCAGCGTAGAGACAGGGAGGTATAGCGAGCAGTACTTC
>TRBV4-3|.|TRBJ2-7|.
CASSQDRETTCEQYF
TGCGCCAGCAGCCAAGATCGGGAGACTACGTGCGAGCAGTACTTC
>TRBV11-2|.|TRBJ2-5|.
CVSSLARLALGRKETQYF
TGTGTCAGTAGCTTAGCGAGGCTAGCCCTGGGAAGAAAAGAGACCCAGTACTTC
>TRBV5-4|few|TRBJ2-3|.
CVSSPRGRWEDTQYF
TGTGTCAGCAGCCCTCGGGGACGATGGGAAGATACGCAGTATTTT
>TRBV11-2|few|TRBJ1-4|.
CASSARTATKEKLFF
TGTGCCAGCAGCGCCCGGACAGCAACTAAAGAAAAACTGTTTTTT
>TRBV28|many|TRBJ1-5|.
CASSRLPFQPQHF
TGTGCCAGCAGCAGACTCCCGTTTCAGCCCCAGCATTTT
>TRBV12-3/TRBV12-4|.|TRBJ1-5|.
CASTQGTAINQPQHF
TGTGCCAGCACGCAGGGCACCGCAATAAATCAGCCCCAACATTTT
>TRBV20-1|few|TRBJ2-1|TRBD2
CSASETSGIKNEQFF
TGCAGTGCTTCGGAGACTAGCGGGATTAAAAATGAGCAGTTCTTC